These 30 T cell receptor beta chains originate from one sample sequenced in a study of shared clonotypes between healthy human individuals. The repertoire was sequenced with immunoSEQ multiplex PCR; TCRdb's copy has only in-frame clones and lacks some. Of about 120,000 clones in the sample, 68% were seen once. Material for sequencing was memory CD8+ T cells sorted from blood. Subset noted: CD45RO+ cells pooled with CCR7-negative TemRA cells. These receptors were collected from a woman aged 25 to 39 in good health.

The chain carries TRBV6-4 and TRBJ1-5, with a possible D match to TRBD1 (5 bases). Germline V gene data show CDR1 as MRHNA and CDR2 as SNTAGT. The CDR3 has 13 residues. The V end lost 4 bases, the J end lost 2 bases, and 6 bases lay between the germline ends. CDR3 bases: TGTGCCAGCAGTGTACAGGGCAATCAGCCCCAGCATTTT. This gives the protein CASSVQGNQPQHF.

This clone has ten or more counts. CDR3 loop: CASSAPHGNYGYTF. In DNA form, the CDR3 reads TGTGCCAGCAGCGCCCCTCACGGGAACTATGGCTACACCTTC. The J gene is TRBJ1-2, the V gene TRBV9, with D unclear. The V gene lost 3 bases and the J gene lost 2 bases, with 11 bases spanning the gap. Germline CDR1 and CDR2: SGDLS and YYNGEE. The CDR3 has 14 residues. The full variable domain, with the rest looked up from reference TRBV9 and TRBJ1-2, is DSGVTQTPKHLITATGQRVTLRCSPRSGDLSVYWYQQSLDQGLQFLIQYYNGEERAKGNILERFSAQQFPDLHSELNLSSLELGDSALYFCASSAPHGNYGYTFGSGTRLTVV.

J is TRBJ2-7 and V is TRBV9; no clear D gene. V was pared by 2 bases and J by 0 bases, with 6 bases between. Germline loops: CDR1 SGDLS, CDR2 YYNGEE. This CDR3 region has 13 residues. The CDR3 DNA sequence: TGTGCCAGCAGCGTGGCTAGCTCCTACGAGCAGTACTTC. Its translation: CASSVASSYEQYF.

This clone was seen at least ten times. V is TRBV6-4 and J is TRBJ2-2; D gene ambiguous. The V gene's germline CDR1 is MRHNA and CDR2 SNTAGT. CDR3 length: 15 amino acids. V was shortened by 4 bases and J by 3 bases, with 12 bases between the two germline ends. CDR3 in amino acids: CASSVGQGDTGELFF. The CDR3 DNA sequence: TGTGCCAGCAGTGTCGGGCAAGGAGACACCGGGGAGCTGTTTTTT.

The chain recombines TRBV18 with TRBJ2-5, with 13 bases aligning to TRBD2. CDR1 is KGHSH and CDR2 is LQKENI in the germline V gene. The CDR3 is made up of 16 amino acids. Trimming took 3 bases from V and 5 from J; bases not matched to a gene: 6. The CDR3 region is CASSPPGTSGIETQYF. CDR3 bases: TGTGCCAGCTCACCCCCCGGGACTAGCGGGATTGAGACCCAGTACTTC.

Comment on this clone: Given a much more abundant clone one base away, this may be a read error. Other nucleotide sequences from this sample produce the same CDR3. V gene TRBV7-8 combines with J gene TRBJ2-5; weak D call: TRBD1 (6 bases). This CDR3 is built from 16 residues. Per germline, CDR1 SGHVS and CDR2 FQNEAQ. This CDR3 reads CASSALVEGELETQYF. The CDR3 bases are TGTGCTAGCAGCGCCCTCGTTGAGGGGGAATTGGAGACCCAGTACTTC.

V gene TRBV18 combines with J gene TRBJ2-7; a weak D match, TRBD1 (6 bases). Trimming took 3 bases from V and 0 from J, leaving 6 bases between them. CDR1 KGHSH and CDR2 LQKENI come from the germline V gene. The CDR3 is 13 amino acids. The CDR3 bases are TGTGCCAGCTCACCGGGACACTCCTACGAGCAGTACTTC. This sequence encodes CASSPGHSYEQYF.

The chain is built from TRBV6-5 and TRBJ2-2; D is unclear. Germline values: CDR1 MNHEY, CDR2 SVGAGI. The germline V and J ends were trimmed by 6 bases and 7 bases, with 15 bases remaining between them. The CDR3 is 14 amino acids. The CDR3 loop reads CASSPIILVGELFF. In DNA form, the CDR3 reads TGTGCCAGCAGCCCCATTATACTTGTCGGGGAGCTGTTTTTT.

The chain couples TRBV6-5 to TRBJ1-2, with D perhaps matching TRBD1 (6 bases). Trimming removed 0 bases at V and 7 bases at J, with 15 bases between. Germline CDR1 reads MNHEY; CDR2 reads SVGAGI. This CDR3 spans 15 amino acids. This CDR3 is CASSYSFGQGSGYTF. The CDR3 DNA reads TGTGCCAGCAGTTACTCCTTCGGGCAGGGGAGTGGCTACACCTTC.

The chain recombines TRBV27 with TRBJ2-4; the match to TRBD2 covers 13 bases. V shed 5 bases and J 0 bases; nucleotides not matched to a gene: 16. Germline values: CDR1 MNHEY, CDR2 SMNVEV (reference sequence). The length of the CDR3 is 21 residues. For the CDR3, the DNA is TGTGCCAGCAGTACAACCGGGACTAGCGGGAAGTTGTCGGGAGCCAAAAACATTCAGTACTTC. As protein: CASSTTGTSGKLSGAKNIQYF.

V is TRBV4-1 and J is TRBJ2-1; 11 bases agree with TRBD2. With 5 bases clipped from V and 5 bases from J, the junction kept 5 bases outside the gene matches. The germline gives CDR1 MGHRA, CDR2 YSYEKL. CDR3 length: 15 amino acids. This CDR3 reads CASSALAGVNNEQFF. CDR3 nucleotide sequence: TGCGCCAGCAGCGCACTAGCGGGAGTTAACAATGAGCAGTTCTTC.

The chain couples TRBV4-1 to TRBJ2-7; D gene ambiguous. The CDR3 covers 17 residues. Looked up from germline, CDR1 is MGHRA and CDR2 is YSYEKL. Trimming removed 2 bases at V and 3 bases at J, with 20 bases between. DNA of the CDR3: TGCGCCAGCAGCCAACTTCTCTACAGTGTAGGGAACTACGAGCAGTACTTC. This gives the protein CASSQLLYSVGNYEQYF.

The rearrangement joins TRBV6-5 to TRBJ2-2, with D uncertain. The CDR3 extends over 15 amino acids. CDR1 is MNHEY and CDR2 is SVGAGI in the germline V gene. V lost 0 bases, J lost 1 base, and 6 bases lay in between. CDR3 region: CASSYSVGNTGELFF. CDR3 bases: TGTGCCAGCAGTTACTCGGTCGGGAACACCGGGGAGCTGTTTTTT.

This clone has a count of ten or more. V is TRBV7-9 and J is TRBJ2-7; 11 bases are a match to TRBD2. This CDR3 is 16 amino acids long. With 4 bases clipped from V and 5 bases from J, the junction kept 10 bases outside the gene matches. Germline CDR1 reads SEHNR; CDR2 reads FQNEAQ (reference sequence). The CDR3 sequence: CASSSTPGLAVDEQYF. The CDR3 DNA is TGTGCCAGCAGCTCCACTCCGGGACTAGCGGTTGACGAGCAGTACTTC.

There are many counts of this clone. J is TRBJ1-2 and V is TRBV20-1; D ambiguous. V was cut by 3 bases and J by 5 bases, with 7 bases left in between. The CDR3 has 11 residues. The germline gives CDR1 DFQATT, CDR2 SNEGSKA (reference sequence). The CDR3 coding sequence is TGCAGTGCTAGTTGGCAATATGGCTACACCTTC. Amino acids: CSASWQYGYTF.

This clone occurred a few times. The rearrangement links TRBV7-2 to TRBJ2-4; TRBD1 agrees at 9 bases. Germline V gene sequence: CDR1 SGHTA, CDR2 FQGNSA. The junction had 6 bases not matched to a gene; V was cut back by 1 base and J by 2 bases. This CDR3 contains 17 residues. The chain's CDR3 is CASSLVGTGFTKNIQYF. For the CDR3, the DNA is TGTGCCAGCAGCTTAGTAGGGACAGGGTTCACCAAAAACATTCAGTACTTC.

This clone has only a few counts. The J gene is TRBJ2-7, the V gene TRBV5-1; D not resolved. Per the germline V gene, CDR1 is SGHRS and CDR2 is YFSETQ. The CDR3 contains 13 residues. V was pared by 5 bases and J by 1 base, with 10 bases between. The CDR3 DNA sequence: TGCGCCAGCAGTGTCGTAGGGTCCTACGAGCAGTACTTC. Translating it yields CASSVVGSYEQYF.

The CDR3 DNA reads TGCGCCAGCAGCTTGGACGTCGAGGCGGGGATTGAATACTTC. Protein: CASSLDVEAGIEYF. This chain connects TRBV5-1 to TRBJ2-7, with D possibly TRBD2 on 6 matching bases. The CDR3 runs to 14 residues. Germline V lookup: CDR1 SGHRS, CDR2 YFSETQ. Trimming left V 0 bases short and J 13 bases short, with 20 bases between.

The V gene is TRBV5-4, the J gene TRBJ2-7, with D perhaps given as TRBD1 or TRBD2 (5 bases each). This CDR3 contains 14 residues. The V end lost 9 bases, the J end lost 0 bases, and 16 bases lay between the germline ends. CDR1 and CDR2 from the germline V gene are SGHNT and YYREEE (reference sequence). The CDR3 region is CATREIGFSYEQYF. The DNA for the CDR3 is TGTGCCACCAGGGAGATCGGATTCTCCTACGAGCAGTACTTC.

The CDR3 DNA follows: TGTGCCAGCAGTTACCTACAGGGGATCGCTGAAGCTTTCTTT. This sequence encodes CASSYLQGIAEAFF. The chain couples TRBV6-5 to TRBJ1-1; 7 bases map to TRBD1. V was clipped by 2 bases and J by 6 bases; unmatched bases: 6. The CDR3 is 14 amino acids. Per germline, CDR1 MNHEY and CDR2 SVGAGI.

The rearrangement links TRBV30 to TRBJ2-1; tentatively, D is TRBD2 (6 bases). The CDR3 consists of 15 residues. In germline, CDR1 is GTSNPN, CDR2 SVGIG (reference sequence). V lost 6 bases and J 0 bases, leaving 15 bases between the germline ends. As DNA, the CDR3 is TGTGCCTGCCCTCTCGCGGGAAGCTCCTACAATGAGCAGTTCTTC. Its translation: CACPLAGSSYNEQFF. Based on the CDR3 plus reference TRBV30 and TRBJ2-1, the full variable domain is SQTIHQWPATLVQPVGSPLSLECTVEGTSNPNLYWYRQAAGRGLQLLFYSVGIGQISSEVPQNLSASRPQDRQFILSSKKLLLSDSGFYLCACPLAGSSYNEQFFGPGTRLTVL.

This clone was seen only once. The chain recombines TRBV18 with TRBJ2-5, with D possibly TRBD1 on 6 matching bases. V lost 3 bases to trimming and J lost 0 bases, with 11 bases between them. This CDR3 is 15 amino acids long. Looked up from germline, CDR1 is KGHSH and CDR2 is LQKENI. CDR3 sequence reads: CASSPRTAYQETQYF. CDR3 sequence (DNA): TGTGCCAGCTCACCCCGGACAGCGTACCAAGAGACCCAGTACTTC.

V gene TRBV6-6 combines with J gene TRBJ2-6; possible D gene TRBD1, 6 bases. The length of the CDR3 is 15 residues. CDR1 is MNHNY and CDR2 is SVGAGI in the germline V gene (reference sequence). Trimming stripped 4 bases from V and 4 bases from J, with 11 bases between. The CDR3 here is CASSSDRPGANVLTF. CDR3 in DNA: TGTGCCAGCAGTTCAGACAGGCCCGGGGCCAACGTCCTGACTTTC.

The CDR3 protein is CASSVGTVGLSYTF. DNA of the CDR3: TGCGCCAGCAGCGTTGGGACGGTTGGTTTGAGCTACACCTTC. The V and J genes are TRBV5-1 and TRBJ1-2; possibly TRBD1 for D (5 bases). V was pared by 4 bases and J by 9 bases, with 19 bases between. Germline V gene lookup returns CDR1 SGHRS and CDR2 YFSETQ. This CDR3 region has 14 residues.

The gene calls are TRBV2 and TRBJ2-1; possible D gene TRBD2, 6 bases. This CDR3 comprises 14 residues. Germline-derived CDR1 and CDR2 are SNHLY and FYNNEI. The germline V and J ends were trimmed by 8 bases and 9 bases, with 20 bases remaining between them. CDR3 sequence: CASPKAGLSSEQFF. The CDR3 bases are TGTGCCAGCCCGAAAGCCGGACTATCCAGTGAGCAGTTCTTC.

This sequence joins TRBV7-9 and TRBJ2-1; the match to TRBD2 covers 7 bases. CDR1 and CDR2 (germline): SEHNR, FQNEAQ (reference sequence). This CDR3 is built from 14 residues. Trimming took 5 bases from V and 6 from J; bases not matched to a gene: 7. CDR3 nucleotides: TGTGCCAGCAGCACATCGGGACTACCCAATGAGCAGTTCTTC. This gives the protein CASSTSGLPNEQFF. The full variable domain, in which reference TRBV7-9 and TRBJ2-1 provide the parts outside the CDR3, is DTGVSQNPRHKITKRGQNVTFRCDPISEHNRLYWYRQTLGQGPEFLTYFQNEAQLEKSRLLSDRFSAERPKGSFSTLEIQRTEQGDSAMYLCASSTSGLPNEQFFGPGTRLTVL.

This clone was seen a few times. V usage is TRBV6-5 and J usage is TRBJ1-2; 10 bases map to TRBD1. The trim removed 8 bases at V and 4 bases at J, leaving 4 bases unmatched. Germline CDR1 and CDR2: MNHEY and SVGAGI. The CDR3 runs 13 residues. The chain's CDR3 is CASGDRGAYGYTF. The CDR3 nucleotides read TGTGCCAGCGGGGACAGGGGTGCCTATGGCTACACCTTC.

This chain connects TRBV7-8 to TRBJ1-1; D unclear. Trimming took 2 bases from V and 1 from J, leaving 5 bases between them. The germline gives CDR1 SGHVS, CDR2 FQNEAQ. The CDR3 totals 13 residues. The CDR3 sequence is CASSLTSNTEAFF. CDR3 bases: TGTGCCAGCAGCTTAACATCGAACACTGAAGCTTTCTTT.

The DNA of the CDR3 is TGTGCCAGTAGTATGGGTAGGGGAGAGACCCAGTACTTC. This gives the protein CASSMGRGETQYF. The chain employs TRBV19 and TRBJ2-5; a weak D match, TRBD1 (5 bases). The CDR3 runs to 13 residues. The germline V gene has CDR1 LNHDA and CDR2 SQIVND (reference sequence). Trimming cost V 3 bases and J 4 bases, with 9 bases left between them. Supplemented by reference TRBV19 and TRBJ2-5, the full variable domain reads DGGITQSPKYLFRKEGQNVTLSCEQNLNHDAMYWYRQDPGQGLRLIYYSQIVNDFQKGDIAEGYSVSREKKESFPLTVTSAQKNPTAFYLCASSMGRGETQYFGPGTRLLVL.

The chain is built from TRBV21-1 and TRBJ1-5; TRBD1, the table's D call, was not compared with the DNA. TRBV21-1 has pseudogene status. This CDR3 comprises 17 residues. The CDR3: CASFAPHLATTNQPQHF. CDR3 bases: TGTGCCAGCTTTGCGCCCCATCTGGCTACGACAAATCAGCCCCAGCATTTT.